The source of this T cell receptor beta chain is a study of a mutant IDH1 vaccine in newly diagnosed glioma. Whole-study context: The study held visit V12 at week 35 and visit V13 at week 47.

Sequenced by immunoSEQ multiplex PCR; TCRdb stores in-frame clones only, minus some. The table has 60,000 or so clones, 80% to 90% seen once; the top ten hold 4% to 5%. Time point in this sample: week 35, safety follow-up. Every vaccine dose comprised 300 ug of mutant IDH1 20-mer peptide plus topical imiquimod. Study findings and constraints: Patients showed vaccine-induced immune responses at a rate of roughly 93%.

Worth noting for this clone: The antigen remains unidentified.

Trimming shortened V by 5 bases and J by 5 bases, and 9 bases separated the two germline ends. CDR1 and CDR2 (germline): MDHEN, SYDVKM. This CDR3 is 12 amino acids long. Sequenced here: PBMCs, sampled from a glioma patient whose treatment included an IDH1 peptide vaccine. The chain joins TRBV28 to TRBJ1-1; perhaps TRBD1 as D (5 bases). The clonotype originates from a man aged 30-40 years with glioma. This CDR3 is CASSGRVTEAFF. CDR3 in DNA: TGTGCCAGCAGTGGCAGGGTGACTGAAGCTTTCTTT.